Here is one T cell receptor (beta chain) with its context. The record originates from a study of OX40 agonist ivuxolimab in advanced cancers. Germline loops: CDR1 LGHNA, CDR2 YNFKEQ. The CDR3 spans 18 residues. V shed 1 base and J 8 bases; nucleotides not matched to a gene: 11. Clones were sequenced by immunoSEQ multiplex PCR, and TCRdb holds only the in-frame ones, with some missing. The sample lists 36,000 or so clones, roughly 81% occurring once. Here the sequenced sample was CD4+ or CD8+ T cells sorted from blood, taken in a trial of the OX40 agonist ivuxolimab. The chain carries TRBV4-2 and TRBJ1-4; 12 bases are a match to TRBD1. This clonotype originated in an adult with an advanced solid tumor such as melanoma, head and neck, liver or kidney cancer. DNA for the CDR3: TGTGCCAGCAGCCAAGCGGCGGGACAGGGGGCGATGAACGAAAAACTGTTTTTT. The encoded protein is CASSQAAGQGAMNEKLFF.